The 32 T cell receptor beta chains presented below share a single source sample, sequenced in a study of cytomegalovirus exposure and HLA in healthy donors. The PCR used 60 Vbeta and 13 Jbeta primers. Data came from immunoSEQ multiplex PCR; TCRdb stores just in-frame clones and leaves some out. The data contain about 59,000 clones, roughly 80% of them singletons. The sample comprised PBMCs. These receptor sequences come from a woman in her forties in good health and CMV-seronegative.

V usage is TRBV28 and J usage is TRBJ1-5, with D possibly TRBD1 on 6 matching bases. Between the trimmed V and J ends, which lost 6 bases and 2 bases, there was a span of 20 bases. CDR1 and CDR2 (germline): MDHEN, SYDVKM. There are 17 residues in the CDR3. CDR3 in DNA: TGTGCCAGCAGCTTGTGGACAGTCTCAGGGGGCAATCAGCCCCAGCATTTT. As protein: CASSLWTVSGGNQPQHF.

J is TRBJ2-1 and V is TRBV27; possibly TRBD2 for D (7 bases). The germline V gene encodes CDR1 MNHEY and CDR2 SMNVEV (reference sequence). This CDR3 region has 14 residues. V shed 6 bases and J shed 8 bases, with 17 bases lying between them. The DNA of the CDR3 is TGTGCCAGCAGGGCTAGCGGAGGGGGGGATGAGCAGTTCTTC. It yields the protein CASRASGGGDEQFF.

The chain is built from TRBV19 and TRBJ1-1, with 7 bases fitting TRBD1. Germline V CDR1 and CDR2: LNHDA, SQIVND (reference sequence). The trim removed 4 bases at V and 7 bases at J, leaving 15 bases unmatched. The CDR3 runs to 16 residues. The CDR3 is CASSKLGQPLSFEAFF. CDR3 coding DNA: TGTGCCAGTAGTAAATTGGGACAGCCGCTGTCGTTTGAAGCTTTCTTT.

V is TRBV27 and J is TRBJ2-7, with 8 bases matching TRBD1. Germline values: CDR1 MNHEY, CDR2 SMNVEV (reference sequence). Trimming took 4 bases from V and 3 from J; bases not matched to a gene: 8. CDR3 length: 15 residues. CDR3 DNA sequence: TGTGCCAGCAGTTCCGGACAGGGTGGTTTCTACGAGCAGTACTTC. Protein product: CASSSGQGGFYEQYF.

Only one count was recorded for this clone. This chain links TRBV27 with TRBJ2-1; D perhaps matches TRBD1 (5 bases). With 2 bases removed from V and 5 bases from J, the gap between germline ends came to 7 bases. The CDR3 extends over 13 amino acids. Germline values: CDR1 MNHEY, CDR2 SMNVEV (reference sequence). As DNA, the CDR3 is TGTGCCAGCAGTTTAGCAGGGAACAATGAGCAGTTCTTC. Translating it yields CASSLAGNNEQFF.

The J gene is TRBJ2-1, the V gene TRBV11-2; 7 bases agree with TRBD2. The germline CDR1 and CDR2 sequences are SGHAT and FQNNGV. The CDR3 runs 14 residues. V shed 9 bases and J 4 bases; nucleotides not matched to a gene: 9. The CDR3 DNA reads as TGTGCCAGTAGCCCTAGCGGAGGTTACAATGAGCAGTTCTTC. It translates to CASSPSGGYNEQFF.

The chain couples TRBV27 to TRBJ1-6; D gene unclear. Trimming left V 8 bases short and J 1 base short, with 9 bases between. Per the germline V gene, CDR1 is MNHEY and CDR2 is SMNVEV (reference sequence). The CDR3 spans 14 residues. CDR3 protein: CASPERSYNSPLHF. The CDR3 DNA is TGTGCCAGCCCGGAGAGATCCTATAATTCACCCCTCCACTTT.

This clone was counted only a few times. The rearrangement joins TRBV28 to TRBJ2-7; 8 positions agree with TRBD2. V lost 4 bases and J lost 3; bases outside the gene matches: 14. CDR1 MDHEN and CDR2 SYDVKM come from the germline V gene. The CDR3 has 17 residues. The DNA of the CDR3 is TGTGCCAGCAGTTCTAGAACGGGGGCGGGAGGTGACTACGAGCAGTACTTC. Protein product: CASSSRTGAGGDYEQYF.

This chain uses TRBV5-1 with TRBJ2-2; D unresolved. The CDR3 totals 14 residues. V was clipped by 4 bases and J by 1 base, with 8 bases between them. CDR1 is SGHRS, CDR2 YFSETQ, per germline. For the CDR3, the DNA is TGCGCCAGCAGCCGAGACATGAACACCGGGGAGCTGTTTTTT. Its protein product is CASSRDMNTGELFF.

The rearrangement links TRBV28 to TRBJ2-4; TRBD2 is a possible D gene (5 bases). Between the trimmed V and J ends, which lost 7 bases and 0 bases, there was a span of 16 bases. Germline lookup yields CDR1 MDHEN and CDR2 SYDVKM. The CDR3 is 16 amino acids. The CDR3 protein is CASTDRWGVAKNIQYF. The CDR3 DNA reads TGTGCCAGCACCGATAGGTGGGGAGTAGCCAAAAACATTCAGTACTTC.

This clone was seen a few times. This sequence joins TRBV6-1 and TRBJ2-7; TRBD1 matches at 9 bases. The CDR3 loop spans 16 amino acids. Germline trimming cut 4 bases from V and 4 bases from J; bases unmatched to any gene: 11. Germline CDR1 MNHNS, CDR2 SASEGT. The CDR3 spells CASSGKEGTGSYEQYF. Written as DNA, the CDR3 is TGTGCCAGCAGTGGAAAGGAGGGGACAGGGAGTTACGAGCAGTACTTC.

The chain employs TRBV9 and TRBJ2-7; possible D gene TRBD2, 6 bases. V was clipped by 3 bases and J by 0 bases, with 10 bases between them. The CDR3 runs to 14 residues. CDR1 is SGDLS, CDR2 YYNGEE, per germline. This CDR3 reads CASSAGLVSYEQYF. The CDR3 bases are TGTGCCAGCAGCGCGGGACTCGTCTCCTACGAGCAGTACTTC.

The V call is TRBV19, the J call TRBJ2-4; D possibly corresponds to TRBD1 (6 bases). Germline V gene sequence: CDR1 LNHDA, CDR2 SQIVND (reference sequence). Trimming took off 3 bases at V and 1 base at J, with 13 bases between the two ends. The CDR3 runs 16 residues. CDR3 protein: CASSIQGSGAKNIQYF. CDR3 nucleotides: TGTGCCAGTAGTATTCAGGGGTCCGGGGCCAAAAACATTCAGTACTTC.

The CDR3 protein is CASSLDGGYQPQHF. The CDR3 DNA reads as TGTGCCAGCAGCTTAGATGGGGGGTATCAGCCCCAGCATTTT. The chain combines TRBV7-9 with TRBJ1-5, with D possibly being TRBD1 (5 bases). Trimming left V 1 base short and J 5 bases short, with 9 bases between. This CDR3 region has 14 residues. Germline V gene sequence: CDR1 SEHNR, CDR2 FQNEAQ (reference sequence).

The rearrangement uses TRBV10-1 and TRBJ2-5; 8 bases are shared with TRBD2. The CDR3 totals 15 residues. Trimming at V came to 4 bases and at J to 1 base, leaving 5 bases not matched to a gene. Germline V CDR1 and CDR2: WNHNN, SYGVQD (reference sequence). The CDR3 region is CASSGPGLAQETQYF. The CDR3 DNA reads TGCGCCAGCAGTGGCCCCGGACTAGCCCAAGAGACCCAGTACTTC.

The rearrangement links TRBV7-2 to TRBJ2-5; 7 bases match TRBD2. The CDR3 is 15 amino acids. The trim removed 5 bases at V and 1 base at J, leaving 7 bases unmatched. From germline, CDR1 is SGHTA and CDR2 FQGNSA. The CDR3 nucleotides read TGTGCCAGCAGCCCCCGTGGGGGGGGCCAAGAGACCCAGTACTTC. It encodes CASSPRGGGQETQYF.

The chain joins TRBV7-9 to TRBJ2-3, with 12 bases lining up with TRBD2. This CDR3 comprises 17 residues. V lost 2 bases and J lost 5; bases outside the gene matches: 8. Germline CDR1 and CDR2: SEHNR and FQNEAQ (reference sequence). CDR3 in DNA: TGTGCCAGCAGCTTAAGTGTCGTACTAGCGGGAGGAGATACGCAGTATTTT. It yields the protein CASSLSVVLAGGDTQYF.

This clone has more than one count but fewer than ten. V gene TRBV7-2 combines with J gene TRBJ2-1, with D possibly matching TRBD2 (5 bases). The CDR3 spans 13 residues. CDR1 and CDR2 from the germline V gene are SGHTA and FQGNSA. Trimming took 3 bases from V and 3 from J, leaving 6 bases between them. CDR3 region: CASSFGNYNEQFF. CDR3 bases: TGTGCCAGCAGCTTCGGGAACTACAATGAGCAGTTCTTC. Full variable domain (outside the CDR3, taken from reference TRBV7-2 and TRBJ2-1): GAGVSQSPSNKVTEKGKDVELRCDPISGHTALYWYRQSLGQGLEFLIYFQGNSAPDKSGLPSDRFSAERTGGSVSTLTIQRTQQEDSAVYLCASSFGNYNEQFFGPGTRLTVL.

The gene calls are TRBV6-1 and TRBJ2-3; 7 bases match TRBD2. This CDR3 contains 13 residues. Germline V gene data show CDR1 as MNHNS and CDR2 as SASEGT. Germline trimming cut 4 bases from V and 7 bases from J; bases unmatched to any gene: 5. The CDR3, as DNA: TGTGCCAGCAGTGCGGGACTAATTAATACGCAGTATTTT. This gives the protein CASSAGLINTQYF.

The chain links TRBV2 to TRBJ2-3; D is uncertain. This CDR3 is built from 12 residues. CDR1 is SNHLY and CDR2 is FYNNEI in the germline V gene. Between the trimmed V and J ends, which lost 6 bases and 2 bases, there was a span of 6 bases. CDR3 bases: TGTGCCAGCAGGACTTTCACAGATACGCAGTATTTT. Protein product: CASRTFTDTQYF.

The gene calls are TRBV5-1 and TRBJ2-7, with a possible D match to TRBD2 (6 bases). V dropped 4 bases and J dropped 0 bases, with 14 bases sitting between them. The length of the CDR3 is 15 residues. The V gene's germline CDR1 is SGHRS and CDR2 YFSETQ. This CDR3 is CASSMSGSSSYEQYF. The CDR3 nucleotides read TGCGCCAGCAGCATGAGCGGGTCGAGCTCCTACGAGCAGTACTTC.

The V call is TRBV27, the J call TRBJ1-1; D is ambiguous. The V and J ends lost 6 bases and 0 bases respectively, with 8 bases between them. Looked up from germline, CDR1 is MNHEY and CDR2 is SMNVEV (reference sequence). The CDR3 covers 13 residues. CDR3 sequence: CASREDVNTEAFF. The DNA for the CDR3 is TGTGCCAGCAGGGAGGACGTGAACACTGAAGCTTTCTTT.

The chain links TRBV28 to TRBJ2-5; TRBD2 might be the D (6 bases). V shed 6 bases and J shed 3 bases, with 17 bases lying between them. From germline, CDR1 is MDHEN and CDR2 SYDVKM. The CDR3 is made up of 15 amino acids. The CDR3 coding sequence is TGTGCCAGCAGCCGGGAGCGGTTAGGAAAAGAGACCCAGTACTTC. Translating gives CASSRERLGKETQYF.

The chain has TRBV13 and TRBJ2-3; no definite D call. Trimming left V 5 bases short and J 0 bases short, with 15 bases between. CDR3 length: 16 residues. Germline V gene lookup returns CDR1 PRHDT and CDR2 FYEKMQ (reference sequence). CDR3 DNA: TGTGCCAGCAGCATCCTCGCGGATGCAAGCACAGATACGCAGTATTTT. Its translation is CASSILADASTDTQYF.

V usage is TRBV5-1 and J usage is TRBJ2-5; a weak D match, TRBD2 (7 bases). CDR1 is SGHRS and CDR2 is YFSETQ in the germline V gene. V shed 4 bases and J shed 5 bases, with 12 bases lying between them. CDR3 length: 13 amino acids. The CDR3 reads CASSQGGGETQYF. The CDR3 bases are TGCGCCAGCAGCCAGGGAGGGGGTGAGACCCAGTACTTC.

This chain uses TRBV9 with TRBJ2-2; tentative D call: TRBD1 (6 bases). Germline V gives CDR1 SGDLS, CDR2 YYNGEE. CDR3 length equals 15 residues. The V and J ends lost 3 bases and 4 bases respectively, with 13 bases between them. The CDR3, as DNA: TGTGCCAGCAGCGAGGGGGTGACACTCACCGGGGAGCTGTTTTTT. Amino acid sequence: CASSEGVTLTGELFF.

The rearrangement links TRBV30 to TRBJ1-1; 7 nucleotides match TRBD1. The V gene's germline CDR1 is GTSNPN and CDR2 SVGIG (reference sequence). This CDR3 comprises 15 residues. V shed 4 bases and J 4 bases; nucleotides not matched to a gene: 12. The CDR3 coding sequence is TGTGCCTGGAATCTCAGACAGGGAGGTGGCACTGAAGCTTTCTTT. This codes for CAWNLRQGGGTEAFF.

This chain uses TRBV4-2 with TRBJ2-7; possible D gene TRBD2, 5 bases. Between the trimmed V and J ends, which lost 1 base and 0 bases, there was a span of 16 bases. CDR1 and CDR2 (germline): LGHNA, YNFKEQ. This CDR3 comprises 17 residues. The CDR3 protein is CASSQVSLSGNSYEQYF. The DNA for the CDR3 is TGTGCCAGCAGCCAAGTCTCCCTAAGCGGTAACTCCTACGAGCAGTACTTC.

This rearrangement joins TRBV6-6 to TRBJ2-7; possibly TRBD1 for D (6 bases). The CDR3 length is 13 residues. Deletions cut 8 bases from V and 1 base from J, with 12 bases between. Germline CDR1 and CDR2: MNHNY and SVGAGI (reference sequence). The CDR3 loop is CASWDTGSYEQYF. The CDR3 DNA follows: TGTGCCAGCTGGGACACGGGATCCTACGAGCAGTACTTC.

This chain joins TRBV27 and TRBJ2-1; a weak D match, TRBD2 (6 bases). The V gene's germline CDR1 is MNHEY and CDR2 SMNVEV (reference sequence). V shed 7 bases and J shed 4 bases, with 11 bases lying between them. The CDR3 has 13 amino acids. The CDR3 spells CASKVGGYNEQFF. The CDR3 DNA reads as TGTGCCAGCAAAGTTGGGGGGTACAATGAGCAGTTCTTC.

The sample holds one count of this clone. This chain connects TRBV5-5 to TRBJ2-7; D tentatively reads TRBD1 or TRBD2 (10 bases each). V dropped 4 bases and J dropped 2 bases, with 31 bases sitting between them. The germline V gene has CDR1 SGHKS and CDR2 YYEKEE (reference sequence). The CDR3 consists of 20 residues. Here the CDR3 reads CASSLGTGVGLAALPYEQYF. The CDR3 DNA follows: TGTGCCAGCAGCCTCGGGACAGGGGTAGGACTAGCGGCCCTCCCCTACGAGCAGTACTTC.

CDR3: CASSSTRNRGSHEQYF. In DNA form, the CDR3 reads TGTGCCAGCAGCTCGACCCGAAACAGGGGGTCCCACGAGCAGTACTTC. The chain combines TRBV7-9 with TRBJ2-7; 8 bases agree with TRBD1. V shed 4 bases and J 5 bases; nucleotides not matched to a gene: 13. The germline CDR1 and CDR2 sequences are SEHNR and FQNEAQ (reference sequence). The CDR3 runs to 16 residues.